This record covers a single T cell receptor beta chain. As processed by the authors: Quantification of nucleated cells was approximated via reference gene primer amplification. TCRdb's copy holds only in-frame clones and misses some; the assay was immunoSEQ multiplex PCR. D and trimming come from the DNA, and the V and J calls and clone size come from that table. The sample consists of approximately 210,000 clones, about four fifths of them appearing once. CDR1 and CDR2 (germline): SEHNR, FQNEAQ (reference sequence). This CDR3 comprises 15 residues. V was clipped by 0 bases and J by 6 bases; unmatched bases: 7. This specimen comes from a study of blood T cell repertoires in COVID-19. About the study: The United States, Italy and Spain were the sources of the acute and convalescent COVID-19 samples. Sample material is recorded as cDNA or gDNA derived from T cells, B-cell-depleted T cells, or PBMCs.

The chain uses TRBV7-9 and TRBJ1-1; 7 nucleotides match TRBD1. The sample was peripheral blood. The receptor was derived from a woman aged 45-60 years with active or convalescent COVID-19. CDR3 sequence (DNA): TGTGCCAGCAGCTTAGCAGGGGGCTCGGGCGCTGAAGCTTTCTTT. The encoded protein is CASSLAGGSGAEAFF.